The entry that follows covers one TCR beta chain sequence. In germline, CDR1 is MNHEY, CDR2 SMNVEV (reference sequence). Trimming removed 6 bases from V and 2 bases from J, with 20 bases in between. This CDR3 region has 17 residues. Only in-frame clones appear in the TCRdb table, and some are missing; sequencing was by immunoSEQ multiplex PCR. Here the sample spans over 60,000 clones, around 88% being singletons. This sample was taken from a study of PD-1 blockade in mismatch repair-deficient tumors. This TCR derives from an adult with mismatch repair-deficient cancer. The rearrangement links TRBV27 to TRBJ2-1, with a possible D match to TRBD1 (5 bases). Sequenced here: peripheral blood, sampled 52 weeks after starting pembrolizumab. This chain's CDR3 is CASRGISGLGAYNEQFF. The CDR3 DNA is TGTGCCAGCAGGGGGATATCGGGTCTAGGGGCCTACAATGAGCAGTTCTTC.